Included here is one T cell receptor (beta chain) sequence, with context. Its antigen is not identified. Patients were ruled out by autoimmune disease history or systemic immunosuppression. Trimming removed 2 bases from V and 3 bases from J; junction bases left unmatched: 17. This CDR3 has 19 amino acids. Germline V gene data show CDR1 as GTSNPN and CDR2 as SVGIG (reference sequence). The data originate from a study of OX40 agonist ivuxolimab in advanced cancers. Study-level information: The drug used for patients, ivuxolimab, was an agonistic anti-OX40 (CD134) antibody. Those treated in dose escalation had hepatocellular carcinoma, melanoma, renal cell cancer or head and neck cancer. Study-level findings and limits: At 0.1 to 3.0 mg/kg, clonal expansion of CD4+ and CD8+ blood T cells had occurred by week 6.

Sequencing was performed with immunoSEQ multiplex PCR; in TCRdb, only in-frame clones are kept and a portion is missing. The sample lists about 31,000 clones, approximately 86% seen once, with 35% to 40% in the top ten. This TCR was sampled from an adult with an advanced solid tumor such as melanoma, head and neck, liver or kidney cancer. Sequencing was performed on CD4+ or CD8+ T cells sorted from blood, taken in a trial of the OX40 agonist ivuxolimab. V usage is TRBV30 and J usage is TRBJ1-3, with 9 bases aligning to TRBD1. In DNA, the CDR3 is TGTGCCTGGAGTTTTCCGATCCCCGACAGGGGGTTTTTTGGAAACACCATATATTTT. This codes for CAWSFPIPDRGFFGNTIYF.